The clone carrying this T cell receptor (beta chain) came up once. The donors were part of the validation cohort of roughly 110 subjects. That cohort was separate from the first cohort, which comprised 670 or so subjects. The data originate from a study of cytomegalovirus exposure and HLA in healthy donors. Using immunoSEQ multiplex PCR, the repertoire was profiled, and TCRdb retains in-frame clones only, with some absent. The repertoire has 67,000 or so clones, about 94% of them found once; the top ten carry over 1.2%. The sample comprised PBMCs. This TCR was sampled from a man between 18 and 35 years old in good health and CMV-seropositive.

The CDR3, as DNA: TGTGCCAGCAGCGCACAGGGTCGGGACAATGAAAAACTGTTTTTT. Its protein product is CASSAQGRDNEKLFF. The chain links TRBV9 to TRBJ1-4; perhaps TRBD1 as D (6 bases). Trimming took off 3 bases at V and 5 bases at J, with 14 bases between the two ends. The V gene's germline CDR1 is SGDLS and CDR2 YYNGEE. The CDR3 extends over 15 amino acids.